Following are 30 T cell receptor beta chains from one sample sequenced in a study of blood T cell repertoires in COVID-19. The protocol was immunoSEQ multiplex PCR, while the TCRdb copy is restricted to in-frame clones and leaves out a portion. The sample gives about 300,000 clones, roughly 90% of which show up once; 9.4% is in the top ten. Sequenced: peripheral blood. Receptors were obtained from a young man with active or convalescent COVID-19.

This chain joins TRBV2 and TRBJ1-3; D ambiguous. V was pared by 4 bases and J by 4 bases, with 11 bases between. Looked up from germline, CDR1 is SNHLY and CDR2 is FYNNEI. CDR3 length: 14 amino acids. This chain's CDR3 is CASSVGAEGNTIYF. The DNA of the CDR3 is TGTGCCAGCAGTGTAGGAGCAGAGGGAAACACCATATATTTT.

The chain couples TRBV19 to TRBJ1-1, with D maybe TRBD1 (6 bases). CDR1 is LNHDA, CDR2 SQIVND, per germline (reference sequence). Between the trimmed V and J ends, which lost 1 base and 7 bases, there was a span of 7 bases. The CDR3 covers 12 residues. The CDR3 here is CASSIGTDEAFF. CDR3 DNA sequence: TGTGCCAGTAGTATAGGGACAGATGAAGCTTTCTTT.

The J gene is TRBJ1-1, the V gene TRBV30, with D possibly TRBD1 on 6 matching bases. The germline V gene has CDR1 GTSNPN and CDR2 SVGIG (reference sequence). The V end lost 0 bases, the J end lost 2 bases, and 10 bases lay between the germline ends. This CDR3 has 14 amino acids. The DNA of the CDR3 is TGTGCCTGGAGTGTACACAGGGCCAACACTGAAGCTTTCTTT. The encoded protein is CAWSVHRANTEAFF.

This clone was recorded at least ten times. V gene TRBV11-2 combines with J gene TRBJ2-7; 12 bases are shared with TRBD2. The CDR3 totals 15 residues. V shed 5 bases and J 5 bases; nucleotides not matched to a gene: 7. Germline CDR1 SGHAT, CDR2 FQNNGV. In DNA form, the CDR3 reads TGTGCCAGCAGCGCAGGGGCTAGCGGGGGGGACGAGCAGTACTTC. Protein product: CASSAGASGGDEQYF.

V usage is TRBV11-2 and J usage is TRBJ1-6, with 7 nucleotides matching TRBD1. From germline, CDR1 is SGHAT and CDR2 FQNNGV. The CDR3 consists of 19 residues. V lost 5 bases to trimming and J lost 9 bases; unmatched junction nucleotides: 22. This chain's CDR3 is CASSPATDLGQEGGSPLHF. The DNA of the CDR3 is TGTGCCAGCAGCCCAGCAACTGACCTAGGACAGGAAGGGGGTTCACCCCTCCACTTT.

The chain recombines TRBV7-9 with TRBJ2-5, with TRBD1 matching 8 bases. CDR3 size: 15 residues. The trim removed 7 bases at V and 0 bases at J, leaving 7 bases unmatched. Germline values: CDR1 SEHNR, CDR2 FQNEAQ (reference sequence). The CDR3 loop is CASTTGQAYQETQYF. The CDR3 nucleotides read TGTGCCAGCACTACGGGACAGGCGTACCAAGAGACCCAGTACTTC.

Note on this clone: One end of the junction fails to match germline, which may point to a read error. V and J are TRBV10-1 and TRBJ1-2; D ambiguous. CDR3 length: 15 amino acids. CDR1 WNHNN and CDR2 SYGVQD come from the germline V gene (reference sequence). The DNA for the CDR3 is TGCGCCAGCAGTGAGTCGAGAGACGGCAGGTTCGGCTACACCTTT. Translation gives CASSESRDGRFGYTF.

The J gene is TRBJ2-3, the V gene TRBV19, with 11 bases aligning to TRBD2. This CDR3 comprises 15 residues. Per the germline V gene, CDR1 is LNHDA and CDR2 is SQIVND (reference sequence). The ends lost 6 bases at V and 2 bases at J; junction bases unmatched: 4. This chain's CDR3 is CASRLTSGATDTQYF. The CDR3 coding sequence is TGTGCCAGTAGACTGACTAGCGGGGCCACAGATACGCAGTATTTT. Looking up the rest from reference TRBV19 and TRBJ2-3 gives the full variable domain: DGGITQSPKYLFRKEGQNVTLSCEQNLNHDAMYWYRQDPGQGLRLIYYSQIVNDFQKGDIAEGYSVSREKKESFPLTVTSAQKNPTAFYLCASRLTSGATDTQYFGPGTRLTVL.

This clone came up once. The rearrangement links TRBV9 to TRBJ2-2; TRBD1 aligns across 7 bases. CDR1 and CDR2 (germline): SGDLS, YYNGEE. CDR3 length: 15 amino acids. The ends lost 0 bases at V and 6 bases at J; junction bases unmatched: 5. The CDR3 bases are TGTGCCAGCAGCGTAGTGGCAGGGGGTCCCGGGGAGCTGTTTTTT. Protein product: CASSVVAGGPGELFF.

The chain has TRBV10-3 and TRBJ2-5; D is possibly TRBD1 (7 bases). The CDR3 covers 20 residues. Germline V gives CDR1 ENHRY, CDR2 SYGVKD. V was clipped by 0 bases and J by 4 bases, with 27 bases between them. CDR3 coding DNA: TGTGCCATCAGTGAGTCCCACCCCCAGGGGGGTCGGTCGGTCGGAGAGACCCAGTACTTC. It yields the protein CAISESHPQGGRSVGETQYF.

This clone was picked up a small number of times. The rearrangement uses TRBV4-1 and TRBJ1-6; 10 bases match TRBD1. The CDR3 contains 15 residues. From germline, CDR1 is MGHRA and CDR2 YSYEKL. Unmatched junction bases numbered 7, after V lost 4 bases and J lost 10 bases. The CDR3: CASSRLTGGKSPLHF. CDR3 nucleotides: TGCGCCAGCAGCCGATTGACAGGGGGCAAATCACCCCTCCACTTT.

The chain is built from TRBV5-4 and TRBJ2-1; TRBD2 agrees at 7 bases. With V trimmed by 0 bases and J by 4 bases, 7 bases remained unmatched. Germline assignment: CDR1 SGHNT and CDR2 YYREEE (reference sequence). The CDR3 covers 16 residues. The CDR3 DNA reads TGTGCCAGCAGCTTGGGCCTAGCGGAGATTTACAATGAGCAGTTCTTC. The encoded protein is CASSLGLAEIYNEQFF.

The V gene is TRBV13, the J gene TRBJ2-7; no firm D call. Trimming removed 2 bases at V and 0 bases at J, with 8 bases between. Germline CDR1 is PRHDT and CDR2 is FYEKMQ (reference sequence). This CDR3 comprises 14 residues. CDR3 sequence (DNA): TGTGCCAGCAGCTTAATAGGAGACTCCTACGAGCAGTACTTC. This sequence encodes CASSLIGDSYEQYF.

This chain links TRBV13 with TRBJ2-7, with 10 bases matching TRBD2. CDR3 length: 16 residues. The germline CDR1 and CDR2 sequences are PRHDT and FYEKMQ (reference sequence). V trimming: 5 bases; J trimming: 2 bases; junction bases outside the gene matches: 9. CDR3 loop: CASSPIAGGYPYEQYF. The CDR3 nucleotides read TGTGCCAGCAGCCCCATAGCGGGGGGCTATCCCTACGAGCAGTACTTC. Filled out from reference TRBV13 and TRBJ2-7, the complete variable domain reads AAGVIQSPRHLIKEKRETATLKCYPIPRHDTVYWYQQGPGQDPQFLISFYEKMQSDKGSIPDRFSAQQFSDYHSELNMSSLELGDSALYFCASSPIAGGYPYEQYFGPGTRLTVT.

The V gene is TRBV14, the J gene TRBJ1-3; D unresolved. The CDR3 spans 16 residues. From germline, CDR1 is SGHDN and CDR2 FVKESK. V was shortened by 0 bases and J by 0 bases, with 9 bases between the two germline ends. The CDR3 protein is CASSQDRPISGNTIYF. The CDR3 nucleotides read TGTGCCAGCAGCCAAGACAGGCCCATCTCTGGAAACACCATATATTTT.

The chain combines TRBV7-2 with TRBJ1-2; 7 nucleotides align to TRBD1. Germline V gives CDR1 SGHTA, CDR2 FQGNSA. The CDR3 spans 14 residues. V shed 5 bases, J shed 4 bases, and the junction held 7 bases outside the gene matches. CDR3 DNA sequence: TGTGCCAGCAGCCAAACAGGGGTAATCTATGGCTACACCTTC. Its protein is CASSQTGVIYGYTF.

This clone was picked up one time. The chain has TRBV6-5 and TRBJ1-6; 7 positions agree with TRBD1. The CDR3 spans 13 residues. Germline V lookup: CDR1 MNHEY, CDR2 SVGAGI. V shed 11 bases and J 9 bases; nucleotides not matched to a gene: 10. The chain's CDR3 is CALSLGGGSPLHF. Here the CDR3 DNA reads TGTGCCCTCAGTTTAGGGGGCGGTTCACCCCTCCACTTT.

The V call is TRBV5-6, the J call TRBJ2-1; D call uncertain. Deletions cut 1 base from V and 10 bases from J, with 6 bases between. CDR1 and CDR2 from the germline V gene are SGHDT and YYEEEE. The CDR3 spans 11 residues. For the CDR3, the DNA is TGTGCCAGCAGCTTGATAGAAGAGCAGTTCTTC. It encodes CASSLIEEQFF.

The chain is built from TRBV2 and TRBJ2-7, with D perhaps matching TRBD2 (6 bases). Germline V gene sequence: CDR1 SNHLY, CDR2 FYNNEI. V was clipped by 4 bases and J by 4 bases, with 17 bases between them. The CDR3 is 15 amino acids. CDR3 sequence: CASSGGDPNPYEQYF. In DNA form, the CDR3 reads TGTGCCAGCAGTGGGGGGGACCCAAACCCATACGAGCAGTACTTC.

DNA for the CDR3: TGTGCCAGCAGTGAAAATCTAGCGCACACTCTATACACCGGGGAGCTGTTTTTT. This gives the protein CASSENLAHTLYTGELFF. The J gene is TRBJ2-2, the V gene TRBV6-1, with a weak D call TRBD2 (6 bases). The CDR3 loop spans 18 amino acids. CDR1 is MNHNS and CDR2 is SASEGT in the germline V gene. Deletions cut 2 bases from V and 3 bases from J, with 19 bases between.

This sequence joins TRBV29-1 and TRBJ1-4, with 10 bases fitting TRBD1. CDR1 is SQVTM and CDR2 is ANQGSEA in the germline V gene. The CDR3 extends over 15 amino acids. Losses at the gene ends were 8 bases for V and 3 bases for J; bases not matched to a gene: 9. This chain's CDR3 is CSSRTGGMANEKLFF. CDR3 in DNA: TGCAGCTCCCGGACAGGGGGGATGGCTAATGAAAAACTGTTTTTT. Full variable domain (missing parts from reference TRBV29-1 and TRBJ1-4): SAVISQKPSRDICQRGTSLTIQCQVDSQVTMMFWYRQQPGQSLTLIATANQGSEATYESGFVIDKFPISRPNLTFSTLTVSNMSPEDSSIYLCSSRTGGMANEKLFFGSGTQLSVL.

DNA for the CDR3: TGTGCCAGTAGTATAGCGTCTAGCGGGAGACAAGAGACCCAGTACTTC. Translating it yields CASSIASSGRQETQYF. The chain joins TRBV19 to TRBJ2-5, with 10 bases that match TRBD2. The CDR3 spans 16 residues. V lost 1 base and J lost 2; bases outside the gene matches: 4. From germline, CDR1 is LNHDA and CDR2 SQIVND (reference sequence).

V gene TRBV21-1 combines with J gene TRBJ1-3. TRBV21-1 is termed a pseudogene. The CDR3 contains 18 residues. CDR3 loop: CASSKPALDWSSGNTIYF. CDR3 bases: TGTGCCAGCAGCAAACCCGCTTTAGACTGGAGCTCTGGAAACACCATATATTTT.

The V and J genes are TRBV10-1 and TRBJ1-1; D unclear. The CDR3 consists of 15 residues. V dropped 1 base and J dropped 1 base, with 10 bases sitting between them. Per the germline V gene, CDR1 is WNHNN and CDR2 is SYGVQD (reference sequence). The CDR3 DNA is TGCGCCAGCAGTGAGTATGAGGGCCCGAACACTGAAGCTTTCTTT. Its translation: CASSEYEGPNTEAFF.

The CDR3 here is CASSQRTGVINTIYF. The CDR3, as DNA: TGTGCCAGCAGCCAAAGGACAGGGGTAATAAACACCATATATTTT. The V and J genes are TRBV7-2 and TRBJ1-3, with TRBD1 matching over 9 bases. Germline V lookup: CDR1 SGHTA, CDR2 FQGNSA. The V and J ends lost 5 bases and 6 bases, in that order; junction bases with no gene match: 8. The CDR3 totals 15 residues.

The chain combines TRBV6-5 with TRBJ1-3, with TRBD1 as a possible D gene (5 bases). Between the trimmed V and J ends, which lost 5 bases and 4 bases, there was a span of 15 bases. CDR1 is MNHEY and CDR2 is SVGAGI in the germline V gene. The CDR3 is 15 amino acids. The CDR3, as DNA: TGTGCCAGCAGTCCGGAGTGGGGCTCGGGAAACACCATATATTTT. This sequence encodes CASSPEWGSGNTIYF.

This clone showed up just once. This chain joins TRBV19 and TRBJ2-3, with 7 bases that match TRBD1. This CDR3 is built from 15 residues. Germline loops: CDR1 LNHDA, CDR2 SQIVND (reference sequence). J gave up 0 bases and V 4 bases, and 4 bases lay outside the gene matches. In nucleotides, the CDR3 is TGTGCCAGTAGTAAGGGACAGTCTAGCACAGATACGCAGTATTTT. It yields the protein CASSKGQSSTDTQYF.

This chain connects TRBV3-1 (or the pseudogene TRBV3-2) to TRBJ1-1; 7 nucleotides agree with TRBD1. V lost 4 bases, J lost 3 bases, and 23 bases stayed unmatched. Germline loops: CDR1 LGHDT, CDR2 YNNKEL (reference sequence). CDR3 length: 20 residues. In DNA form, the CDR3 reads TGTGCCAGCAGCCCGCTTTACGGGCAGGGGGGCACTTTGTTGTACACTGAAGCTTTCTTT. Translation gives CASSPLYGQGGTLLYTEAFF.

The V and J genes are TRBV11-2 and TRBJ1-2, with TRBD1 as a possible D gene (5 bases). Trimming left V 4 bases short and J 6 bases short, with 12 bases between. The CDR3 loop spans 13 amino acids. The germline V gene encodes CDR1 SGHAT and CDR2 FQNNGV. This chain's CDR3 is CASSWGVGDGYTF. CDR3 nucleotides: TGTGCCAGCAGCTGGGGGGTAGGTGATGGCTACACCTTC.

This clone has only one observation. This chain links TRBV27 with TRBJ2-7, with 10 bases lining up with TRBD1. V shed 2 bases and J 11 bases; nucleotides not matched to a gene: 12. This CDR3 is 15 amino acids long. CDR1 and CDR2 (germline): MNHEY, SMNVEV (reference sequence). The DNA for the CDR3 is TGTGCCAGCAGTTTAAAGATGTACGGACAGGGGGAAAAGTACTTC. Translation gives CASSLKMYGQGEKYF.